Reported below is one T cell receptor beta chain. This entry comes from a study of blood T cell repertoires in COVID-19. V was cut by 0 bases and J by 8 bases, with 10 bases left in between. Germline V lookup: CDR1 SGHAT, CDR2 FQDESV (reference sequence). The CDR3 runs 13 residues. Measured with immunoSEQ multiplex PCR; TCRdb has only the in-frame clones, and not every one. This table holds 95,000 to 150,000 clones, 79% found once. The source of this sequence is a woman aged 80 or over with acute or convalescent COVID-19. Sequenced material: peripheral blood. The chain has TRBV11-1 and TRBJ1-1, with D possibly being TRBD1 (6 bases). In DNA form, the CDR3 reads TGTGCCAGCAGCTTAGCACAGGGTCGCGAAGCTTTCTTT. It yields the protein CASSLAQGREAFF.